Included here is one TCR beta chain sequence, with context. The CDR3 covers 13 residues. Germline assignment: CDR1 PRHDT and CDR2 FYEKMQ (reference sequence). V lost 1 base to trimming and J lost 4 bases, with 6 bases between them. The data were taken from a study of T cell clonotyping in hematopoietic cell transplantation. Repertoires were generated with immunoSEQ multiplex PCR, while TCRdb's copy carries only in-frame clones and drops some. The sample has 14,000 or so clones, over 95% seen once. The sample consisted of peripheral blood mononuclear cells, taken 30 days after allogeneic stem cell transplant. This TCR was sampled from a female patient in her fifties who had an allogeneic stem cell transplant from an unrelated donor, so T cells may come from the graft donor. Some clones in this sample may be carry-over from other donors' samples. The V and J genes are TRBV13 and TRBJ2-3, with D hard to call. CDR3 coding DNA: TGTGCCAGCAGCTTAGCTGGAGCAGATACGCAGTATTTT. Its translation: CASSLAGADTQYF.